One sample yielded the 32 T cell receptor beta chains listed below, sequenced in a study of cytomegalovirus exposure and HLA in healthy donors. PCR employed 60 Vbeta and 13 Jbeta primers. The repertoire was sequenced with immunoSEQ multiplex PCR; TCRdb's copy has only in-frame clones and lacks some. This table holds 200,000 to 250,000 clones, around 76% found once. The sequenced sample was PBMCs. These receptors were obtained from a man aged 18 to 29 in good health and CMV-seronegative.

This clone was observed a handful of times. In nucleotides, the CDR3 is TGTGCCAGCACCACGACAGGGCATGGCTACACCTTC. Amino acids: CASTTTGHGYTF. J is TRBJ1-2 and V is TRBV28; 7 positions agree with TRBD1. The trim removed 7 bases at V and 6 bases at J, leaving 5 bases unmatched. This CDR3 has 12 amino acids. The germline V gene encodes CDR1 MDHEN and CDR2 SYDVKM.

The table lists this clone with a few counts. V and J are TRBV5-1 and TRBJ1-2; the D is unclear. Germline assignment: CDR1 SGHRS and CDR2 YFSETQ. V lost 3 bases and J lost 6, with 15 bases in between. The CDR3 extends over 14 amino acids. This CDR3 is CASSSPRVENGYTF. CDR3 coding DNA: TGCGCCAGCAGCTCGCCCCGGGTGGAGAATGGCTACACCTTC. Drawing the rest from reference TRBV5-1 and TRBJ1-2, the complete variable domain is KAGVTQTPRYLIKTRGQQVTLSCSPISGHRSVSWYQQTPGQGLQFLFEYFSETQRNKGNFPGRFSGRQFSNSRSEMNVSTLELGDSALYLCASSSPRVENGYTFGSGTRLTVV.

The chain has TRBV6-5 and TRBJ1-5, with TRBD1 matching 7 bases. This CDR3 comprises 16 residues. V trimming: 3 bases; J trimming: 4 bases; junction bases outside the gene matches: 9. The germline V gene has CDR1 MNHEY and CDR2 SVGAGI. For the CDR3, the DNA is TGTGCCAGCAGTTATCCCGGGGACAGCCCTAATCAGCCCCAGCATTTT. Residues: CASSYPGDSPNQPQHF.

This sequence joins TRBV10-3 and TRBJ2-7; D gene unclear. The CDR3 has 12 residues. CDR1 is ENHRY and CDR2 is SYGVKD in the germline V gene. The germline V and J ends were trimmed by 8 bases and 2 bases, with 10 bases remaining between them. CDR3 sequence: CAIGEIAYEQYF. The DNA of the CDR3 is TGTGCCATCGGAGAGATAGCCTACGAGCAGTACTTC.

The V and J genes are TRBV14 and TRBJ2-7, with TRBD2 matching over 8 bases. Germline V lookup: CDR1 SGHDN, CDR2 FVKESK. This CDR3 comprises 17 residues. The V segment lost 4 bases and the J segment 0 bases; nucleotides outside the gene matches: 11. CDR3 sequence (DNA): TGTGCCAGCAGCCTGACCCCGGGGGGGTTAACCTCCTACGAGCAGTACTTC. This codes for CASSLTPGGLTSYEQYF.

The chain links TRBV7-2 to TRBJ2-3; 12 nucleotides align to TRBD2. The CDR3 runs 17 residues. J was trimmed by 5 bases and V by 1 base; bases with no gene match: 7. CDR1 and CDR2 from the germline V gene are SGHTA and FQGNSA. The CDR3 protein is CASSLGALAGGQDTQYF. In nucleotides, the CDR3 is TGTGCCAGCAGCTTAGGAGCCCTAGCGGGAGGGCAAGATACGCAGTATTTT.

This sequence joins TRBV6-1 and TRBJ2-7, with D perhaps matching TRBD2 (6 bases). The germline CDR1 and CDR2 sequences are MNHNS and SASEGT. Trimming pared 5 bases from V and 0 bases from J, leaving 11 bases between. This CDR3 spans 14 amino acids. The chain's CDR3 is CASSFSGSSYEQYF. DNA for the CDR3: TGTGCCAGCAGTTTCAGCGGGTCCTCCTACGAGCAGTACTTC.

The CDR3 is CADTADRPGHNEQFF. As DNA, the CDR3 is TGTGCCGACACAGCAGACAGGCCGGGGCACAATGAGCAGTTCTTC. The rearrangement links TRBV2 to TRBJ2-1; tentative D call: TRBD1 (6 bases). The germline V and J ends were trimmed by 11 bases and 5 bases, with 22 bases remaining between them. CDR1 SNHLY and CDR2 FYNNEI come from the germline V gene. CDR3 length: 15 amino acids.

The V and J genes are TRBV5-4 and TRBJ2-2; TRBD2 matches 13 bases. V shed 2 bases and J 10 bases; nucleotides not matched to a gene: 2. Germline values: CDR1 SGHNT, CDR2 YYREEE (reference sequence). The CDR3 is 14 amino acids. The chain's CDR3 is CASSLTSGREELFF. CDR3 DNA: TGTGCCAGCAGCTTAACTAGCGGGAGGGAGGAGCTGTTTTTT.

This clone has just a few counts. The rearrangement joins TRBV6-5 to TRBJ1-2, with TRBD1 matching over 7 bases. V was clipped by 0 bases and J by 5 bases; unmatched bases: 6. CDR1 and CDR2 from the germline V gene are MNHEY and SVGAGI. The CDR3 contains 15 residues. Here the CDR3 DNA reads TGTGCCAGCAGTTACTCTGGGACAGTCAATTATGGCTACACCTTC. Amino acids: CASSYSGTVNYGYTF.

This clone was seen just once. The chain recombines TRBV14 with TRBJ2-5; 7 bases line up with TRBD1. Germline V CDR1 and CDR2: SGHDN, FVKESK. The CDR3 covers 15 residues. Trimming removed 1 base from V and 1 base from J; junction bases left unmatched: 3. The CDR3 region has the DNA TGTGCCAGCAGCCAAGCACAGGGGCTCCAAGAGACCCAGTACTTC. This gives the protein CASSQAQGLQETQYF. Full variable domain (remainder filled in from reference TRBV14 and TRBJ2-5): EAGVTQFPSHSVIEKGQTVTLRCDPISGHDNLYWYRRVMGKEIKFLLHFVKESKQDESGMPNNRFLAERTGGTYSTLKVQPAELEDSGVYFCASSQAQGLQETQYFGPGTRLLVL.

CDR3 in DNA: TGTGCCAGCAGCGTAGAACCGAGCTCCGAGCAGTACTTC. It translates to CASSVEPSSEQYF. J is TRBJ2-7 and V is TRBV9; D call uncertain. The ends were cut back, 0 bases at V and 6 bases at J, with 10 bases in the middle. The CDR3 loop spans 13 amino acids. Germline loops: CDR1 SGDLS, CDR2 YYNGEE.

V usage is TRBV12-1 and J usage is TRBJ2-7; TRBD2 is the table's D call and was not checked against the DNA. TRBV12-1 is a pseudogene locus. The CDR3 loop spans 17 amino acids. CDR3 amino acids: CASSFDLLASGSYEQYF. The CDR3 DNA reads TGTGCCAGCAGCTTTGATCTGTTGGCTAGCGGGAGCTACGAGCAGTACTTC.

V is TRBV18 and J is TRBJ2-1, with D perhaps matching TRBD2 (5 bases). Germline CDR1 KGHSH, CDR2 LQKENI. The CDR3 runs 14 residues. Trimming took 2 bases from V and 8 from J, leaving 13 bases between them. The CDR3 region is CASSPIAGIDEQFF. CDR3 bases: TGTGCCAGCTCACCAATTGCGGGTATCGATGAGCAGTTCTTC.

The J gene is TRBJ2-1, the V gene TRBV19; 8 bases line up with TRBD1. This CDR3 contains 15 residues. Germline CDR1 is LNHDA and CDR2 is SQIVND (reference sequence). Trimming took 4 bases from V and 3 from J; bases not matched to a gene: 5. The CDR3 DNA follows: TGTGCCAGTAGTACTTCCGGGACAGGCTACAATGAGCAGTTCTTC. Residues: CASSTSGTGYNEQFF.

V is TRBV7-6 and J is TRBJ2-3; D not certain. Trimming took off 7 bases at V and 1 base at J, with 6 bases between the two ends. The CDR3 runs to 12 residues. CDR1 and CDR2 (germline): SGHVS, FNYEAQ. The CDR3 nucleotides read TGTGCCAGCACTTCGGGCACAGATACGCAGTATTTT. Protein: CASTSGTDTQYF.

The chain uses TRBV27 and TRBJ2-6; 8 bases are shared with TRBD1. V dropped 7 bases and J dropped 3; count of bases not matched to a gene: 14. This CDR3 spans 18 amino acids. Germline loops: CDR1 MNHEY, CDR2 SMNVEV (reference sequence). CDR3 sequence: CASKLTGTGPYGANVLTF. In DNA, the CDR3 is TGTGCCAGCAAACTAACCGGGACAGGTCCCTATGGGGCCAACGTCCTGACTTTC. The variable domain in full, completed from reference TRBV27 and TRBJ2-6, reads EAQVTQNPRYLITVTGKKLTVTCSQNMNHEYMSWYRQDPGLGLRQIYYSMNVEVTDKGDVPEGYKVSRKEKRNFPLILESPSPNQTSLYFCASKLTGTGPYGANVLTFGAGSRLTVL.

V usage is TRBV10-3 and J usage is TRBJ2-3; perhaps TRBD2 as D (6 bases). In germline, CDR1 is ENHRY, CDR2 SYGVKD. The CDR3 runs to 13 residues. The CDR3 protein is CAIEAAEGDTQYF. CDR3 bases: TGTGCAATCGAAGCTGCGGAGGGGGATACGCAGTATTTT.

This clone was seen once. V and J are TRBV27 and TRBJ1-2, with a weak D call TRBD1 (5 bases). The V gene's germline CDR1 is MNHEY and CDR2 SMNVEV (reference sequence). The V end was cut by 4 bases, the J end by 8 bases, with 14 bases between. The length of the CDR3 is 13 residues. The CDR3 sequence: CASSSIPTAGYTF. The CDR3 DNA reads as TGTGCCAGCAGTTCGATTCCGACAGCCGGCTACACCTTC.

V and J are TRBV5-6 and TRBJ2-7; a possible D gene is TRBD1 (8 bases). Germline-derived CDR1 and CDR2 are SGHDT and YYEEEE. The V and J ends lost 4 bases and 4 bases respectively, with 27 bases between them. The CDR3 has 18 residues. The CDR3 bases are TGTGCCAGCAGCAGGATTACATCGGACGGACAGGGACTATACGAGCAGTACTTC. It yields the protein CASSRITSDGQGLYEQYF.

The chain has TRBV19 and TRBJ2-7, with TRBD2 matching 7 bases. The V gene end was trimmed by 4 bases and the J gene end by 5 bases; junction bases not matched to a gene: 11. This CDR3 spans 15 amino acids. CDR1 is LNHDA and CDR2 is SQIVND in the germline V gene (reference sequence). CDR3 in DNA: TGTGCCAGTAGTAACCCCGGGGAGGGGTCCCACGAGCAGTACTTC. Protein product: CASSNPGEGSHEQYF. Full variable domain (missing parts from reference TRBV19 and TRBJ2-7): DGGITQSPKYLFRKEGQNVTLSCEQNLNHDAMYWYRQDPGQGLRLIYYSQIVNDFQKGDIAEGYSVSREKKESFPLTVTSAQKNPTAFYLCASSNPGEGSHEQYFGPGTRLTVT.

The CDR3 protein is CASSQRQGMANTGELFF. The CDR3 coding sequence is TGTGCCAGCAGCCAAAGGCAGGGGATGGCGAACACCGGGGAGCTGTTTTTT. V usage is TRBV7-3 and J usage is TRBJ2-2; a weak D match, TRBD1 (6 bases). V dropped 5 bases and J dropped 0 bases, with 16 bases sitting between them. Per the germline V gene, CDR1 is SGHTA and CDR2 is FQGTGA. There are 17 residues in the CDR3.

The chain carries TRBV10-1 and TRBJ2-2, with 8 bases fitting TRBD2. CDR1 and CDR2 from the germline V gene are WNHNN and SYGVQD (reference sequence). V lost 4 bases and J lost 3; bases outside the gene matches: 1. The CDR3 totals 14 residues. CDR3 nucleotides: TGCGCCAGCAGTGGAGCGGGAGACACCGGGGAGCTGTTTTTT. This translates into CASSGAGDTGELFF.

The J gene is TRBJ2-7, the V gene TRBV28; 9 bases align to TRBD2. After removal of 8 bases from V and 4 bases from J, the junction contained 6 bases not matched to a gene. CDR1 and CDR2 from the germline V gene are MDHEN and SYDVKM. This CDR3 spans 13 amino acids. CDR3 sequence reads: CASEAGGKYEQYF. CDR3 in DNA: TGTGCCAGCGAGGCGGGAGGGAAATACGAGCAGTACTTC.

V usage is TRBV4-2 and J usage is TRBJ2-6, with 12 bases matching TRBD2. J gave up 2 bases and V 2 bases, and 10 bases lay outside the gene matches. The CDR3 runs 20 residues. CDR1 and CDR2 (germline): LGHNA, YNFKEQ. The CDR3, as DNA: TGTGCCAGCAGCCAATTTGGGGCTAGCGGGAGGGCCCCTGGGGCCAACGTCCTGACTTTC. Translation gives CASSQFGASGRAPGANVLTF.

V usage is TRBV29-1 and J usage is TRBJ2-5, with TRBD2 matching 13 bases. V trimming: 4 bases; J trimming: 7 bases; junction bases outside the gene matches: 9. The CDR3 loop spans 15 amino acids. The germline CDR1 and CDR2 sequences are SQVTM and ANQGSEA. The CDR3 sequence is CSVVTSGRASGTQYF. The CDR3 DNA follows: TGCAGCGTTGTAACTAGCGGGAGGGCCTCGGGGACCCAGTACTTC.

The chain couples TRBV7-2 to TRBJ1-1; D may be TRBD1 (6 bases). V lost 3 bases and J 0 bases, leaving 8 bases between the germline ends. The CDR3 runs to 14 residues. Germline CDR1 and CDR2: SGHTA and FQGNSA. CDR3 nucleotides: TGTGCCAGCAGCTTGGGACACTTGAACACTGAAGCTTTCTTT. Protein: CASSLGHLNTEAFF.

The chain is built from TRBV5-4 and TRBJ2-1; a possible D gene is TRBD2 (5 bases). Germline V gene sequence: CDR1 SGHNT, CDR2 YYREEE (reference sequence). The length of the CDR3 is 14 residues. V lost 4 bases and J lost 6, with 14 bases in between. The CDR3, as DNA: TGTGCCAGCAGCGTGCCCCTCCTAGCCAATGAGCAGTTCTTC. As protein: CASSVPLLANEQFF.

The chain joins TRBV7-9 to TRBJ2-7, with D unresolved. Trimming shortened V by 2 bases and J by 5 bases, and 7 bases separated the two germline ends. This CDR3 is 12 amino acids long. Germline V gene lookup returns CDR1 SEHNR and CDR2 FQNEAQ (reference sequence). In nucleotides, the CDR3 is TGTGCCAGCAGCTTATCTCCTAACGAGCAGTACTTC. Translation gives CASSLSPNEQYF.

This chain connects TRBV6-1 to TRBJ2-7; D not certain. Trimming shortened V by 3 bases and J by 3 bases, and 9 bases separated the two germline ends. The CDR3 runs to 13 residues. The germline V gene has CDR1 MNHNS and CDR2 SASEGT. The CDR3 DNA is TGTGCCAGCAGTGATGGTCAGGACTACGAGCAGTACTTC. It translates to CASSDGQDYEQYF.

This clone has just a few counts. The chain uses TRBV10-1 and TRBJ2-5, with D hard to call. CDR3 length equals 15 residues. Trimming cost V 2 bases and J 1 base, with 11 bases left between them. CDR1 is WNHNN, CDR2 SYGVQD, per germline (reference sequence). CDR3 nucleotide sequence: TGCGCCAGCAGTGAGGGTGCGCAGGCCCAAGAGACCCAGTACTTC. It translates to CASSEGAQAQETQYF.

The rearrangement links TRBV2 to TRBJ2-7; 14 bases align to TRBD2. Germline CDR1 reads SNHLY; CDR2 reads FYNNEI. Losses at the gene ends were 6 bases for V and 4 bases for J; bases not matched to a gene: 11. The CDR3 is 17 amino acids. CDR3 sequence (DNA): TGTGCCAGCAGCAGACTAGCGGGAGGGTGGGATGCGTACGAGCAGTACTTC. Translating gives CASSRLAGGWDAYEQYF.